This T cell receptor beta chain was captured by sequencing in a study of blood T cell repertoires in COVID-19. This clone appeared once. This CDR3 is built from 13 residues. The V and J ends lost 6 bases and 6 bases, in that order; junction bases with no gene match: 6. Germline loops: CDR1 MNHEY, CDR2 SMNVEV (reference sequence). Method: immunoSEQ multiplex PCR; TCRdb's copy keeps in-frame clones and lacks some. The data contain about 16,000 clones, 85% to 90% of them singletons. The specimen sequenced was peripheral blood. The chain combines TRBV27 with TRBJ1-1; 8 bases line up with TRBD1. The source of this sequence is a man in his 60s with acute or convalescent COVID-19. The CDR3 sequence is CASRDRATSEAFF. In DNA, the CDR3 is TGTGCCAGCAGGGACAGGGCCACCTCTGAAGCTTTCTTT.